Below are 13 T cell receptor beta chains sequenced from a single sample in a study of blood T cell repertoires in COVID-19. Profiled with immunoSEQ multiplex PCR; TCRdb holds only in-frame clones, not every one. The sample holds approximately 50,000 clones, 65% to 80% seen once. Sequenced sample: peripheral blood. The receptors come from an older man with acute or convalescent COVID-19.

The V and J genes are TRBV6-4 and TRBJ2-2, with TRBD1 as a possible D gene (6 bases). V gave up 6 bases and J gave up 5 bases, with 10 bases separating them. This CDR3 comprises 13 residues. Germline V CDR1 and CDR2: MRHNA, SNTAGT. CDR3 nucleotides: TGTGCCAGCAGACAGGGAGTAACCGGGGAGCTGTTTTTT. Encoded protein: CASRQGVTGELFF.

The chain has TRBV11-2 and TRBJ2-1, with 10 bases aligning to TRBD2. In germline, CDR1 is SGHAT, CDR2 FQNNGV. The CDR3 totals 15 residues. Losses at the gene ends were 0 bases for V and 9 bases for J; bases not matched to a gene: 5. For the CDR3, the DNA is TGTGCCAGCAGCTTAGAAGCGGGAGGGCCGGCTGAGCAGTTCTTC. The encoded protein is CASSLEAGGPAEQFF. The variable domain in full, with the rest retrieved from reference TRBV11-2 and TRBJ2-1, is EAGVAQSPRYKIIEKRQSVAFWCNPISGHATLYWYQQILGQGPKLLIQFQNNGVVDDSQLPKDRFSAERLKGVDSTLKIQPAKLEDSAVYLCASSLEAGGPAEQFFGPGTRLTVL.

The chain has TRBV24-1 and TRBJ2-3, with TRBD1 matching 11 bases. V was clipped by 0 bases and J by 2 bases; unmatched bases: 6. Germline-derived CDR1 and CDR2 are KGHDR and SFDVKD. The CDR3 spans 18 residues. The DNA for the CDR3 is TGTGCCACCAGTGATTTGCCCCGGGACAGGGGGTTCACAGATACGCAGTATTTT. This translates into CATSDLPRDRGFTDTQYF.

The chain joins TRBV27 to TRBJ1-5; D perhaps matches TRBD1 (6 bases). Germline lookup yields CDR1 MNHEY and CDR2 SMNVEV (reference sequence). The CDR3 is 14 residues long. Trimming left V 6 bases short and J 1 base short, with 10 bases between. The CDR3 region is CASSTGWSNQPQHF. Written as DNA, the CDR3 is TGTGCCAGCAGCACAGGGTGGAGCAATCAGCCCCAGCATTTT.

The genes are TRBV19 and TRBJ2-2; a possible D gene is TRBD1 (6 bases). Germline V gene lookup returns CDR1 LNHDA and CDR2 SQIVND (reference sequence). The V and J ends lost 5 bases and 3 bases respectively, with 13 bases between them. This CDR3 has 15 residues. CDR3 DNA: TGTGCCAGTAGTCCTGAAAGGGGGTACACCGGGGAGCTGTTTTTT. It yields the protein CASSPERGYTGELFF.

The gene calls are TRBV13 and TRBJ2-1; 8 nucleotides agree with TRBD2. Trimming removed 5 bases from V and 9 bases from J; junction bases left unmatched: 12. Germline CDR1 reads PRHDT; CDR2 reads FYEKMQ (reference sequence). The CDR3 has 15 residues. This CDR3 is CASSPASGGLGEQFF. The DNA for the CDR3 is TGTGCCAGCAGCCCGGCCAGCGGGGGCTTAGGTGAGCAGTTCTTC.

To note about this clone: An end of the junction differs from the germline gene, which may be a read error. The chain recombines TRBV29-1 with TRBJ1-2; 7 bases map to TRBD1. The CDR3 extends over 11 amino acids. Germline lookup yields CDR1 SQVTM and CDR2 ANQGSEA. The CDR3 here is CSVEDRVGYTF. The CDR3 bases are TGCAGCGTGGAAGACAGGGTTGGCTACACCTTC.

J is TRBJ2-1 and V is TRBV13; the match to TRBD2 covers 11 bases. Germline trimming cut 1 base from V and 7 bases from J; bases unmatched to any gene: 15. CDR1 PRHDT and CDR2 FYEKMQ come from the germline V gene (reference sequence). This CDR3 region has 19 residues. The CDR3 here is CASSLDFPAGLAASNEQFF. The CDR3 DNA sequence: TGTGCCAGCAGCTTAGATTTCCCCGCGGGACTAGCGGCGTCAAATGAGCAGTTCTTC.

Sample share makes this clone medium-sized (0.01 to 0.1%). The chain links TRBV27 to TRBJ2-7, with a possible D match to TRBD1 (5 bases). This CDR3 contains 15 residues. Trimming shortened V by 5 bases and J by 1 base, and 15 bases separated the two germline ends. Germline lookup yields CDR1 MNHEY and CDR2 SMNVEV (reference sequence). The CDR3 sequence is CASSLGSQGSYEQYF. CDR3 DNA: TGTGCCAGCAGTCTAGGATCCCAGGGATCCTACGAGCAGTACTTC.

The chain carries TRBV9 and TRBJ2-7; TRBD2 matches 11 bases. Germline loops: CDR1 SGDLS, CDR2 YYNGEE. This CDR3 has 15 amino acids. Unmatched junction bases numbered 3, after V lost 0 bases and J lost 4 bases. The CDR3 region has the DNA TGTGCCAGCAGCGTAGAGCCTAGCGGGAGGTACGAGCAGTACTTC. Encoded protein: CASSVEPSGRYEQYF.

The chain employs TRBV2 and TRBJ2-7; D not resolved. The V gene lost 2 bases and the J gene lost 7 bases, with 6 bases spanning the gap. Germline CDR1 reads SNHLY; CDR2 reads FYNNEI. The CDR3 has 11 residues. CDR3 sequence reads: CASSEMTEQYF. DNA of the CDR3: TGTGCCAGCAGTGAAATGACAGAGCAGTACTTC.

This chain links TRBV2 with TRBJ2-2, with 9 bases aligning to TRBD1. Germline CDR1 and CDR2: SNHLY and FYNNEI. The V and J ends lost 4 bases and 7 bases, in that order; junction bases with no gene match: 10. The CDR3 is 16 amino acids. This chain's CDR3 is CASSVVGTGSSGELFF. The CDR3 nucleotides read TGTGCCAGCAGTGTAGTGGGGACAGGGTCCAGCGGGGAGCTGTTTTTT.

This chain joins TRBV15 and TRBJ2-5; maybe TRBD1 (6 bases). This CDR3 region has 13 residues. The germline CDR1 and CDR2 sequences are LNHNV and YYDKDF (reference sequence). The germline V and J ends were trimmed by 2 bases and 4 bases, with 8 bases remaining between them. CDR3 residues: CATSRLGGETQYF. The CDR3 DNA follows: TGTGCCACCAGCAGACTAGGGGGAGAGACCCAGTACTTC.